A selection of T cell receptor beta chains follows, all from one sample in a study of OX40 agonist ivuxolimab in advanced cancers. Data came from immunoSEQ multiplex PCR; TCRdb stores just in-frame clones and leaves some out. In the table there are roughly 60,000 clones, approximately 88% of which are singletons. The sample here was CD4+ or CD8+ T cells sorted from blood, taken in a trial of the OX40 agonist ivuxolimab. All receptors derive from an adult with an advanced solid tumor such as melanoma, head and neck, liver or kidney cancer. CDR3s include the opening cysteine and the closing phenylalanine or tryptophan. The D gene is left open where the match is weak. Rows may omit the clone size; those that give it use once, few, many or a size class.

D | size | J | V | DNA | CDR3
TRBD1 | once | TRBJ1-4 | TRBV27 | TGTGCCAGCAGTCCACAGGGGCTCGAGGAAAAACTGTTTTTT | CASSPQGLEEKLFF
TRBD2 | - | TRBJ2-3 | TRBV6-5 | TGTGCCAGCAGCCCAAAGCGGGGTAGCACAGATACGCAGTATTTT | CASSPKRGSTDTQYF
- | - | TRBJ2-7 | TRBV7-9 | TGTGCCAGCAGCCTCGTGGGGGGGCTTGGCGAGCAGTACTTC | CASSLVGGLGEQYF
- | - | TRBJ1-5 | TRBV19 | TGTGCCAGTAGTCCACAGCCTTATAGCAATCAGCCCCAGCATTTT | CASSPQPYSNQPQHF
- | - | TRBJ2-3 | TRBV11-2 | TGTGCCAGCAGCCCTATGGCAGTAGGTACGCAGTATTTT | CASSPMAVGTQYF
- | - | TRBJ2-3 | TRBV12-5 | TGTGCTAGTGGGTACAGGGACGCCACAGATACGCAGTATTTT | CASGYRDATDTQYF
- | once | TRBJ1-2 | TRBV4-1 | TGCGCCAGCAGCCAAGTGGGCAGGGGCGTAGCTAACTATGGCTACACCTTC | CASSQVGRGVANYGYTF
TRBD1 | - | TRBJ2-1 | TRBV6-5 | TGTGCCAGCAGCGTGGACAGGTTTTTTGGAAATGAGCAGTTCTTC | CASSVDRFFGNEQFF
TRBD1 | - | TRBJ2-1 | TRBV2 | TGTGCCAGCAGTATCGACAGGGGGGCCTACAATGAGCAGTTCTTC | CASSIDRGAYNEQFF
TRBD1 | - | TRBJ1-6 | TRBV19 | TGTGCCAGTAGGCCGACAGGGGCACCCCTCCACTTT | CASRPTGAPLHF
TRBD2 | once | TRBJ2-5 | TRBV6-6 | TGTGCCAGCAGCCGACTAGCGGGGGGCGGACGGGAGACCCAGTACTTC | CASSRLAGGGRETQYF
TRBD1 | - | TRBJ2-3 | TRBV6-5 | TGTGCCAGCAGTCAAGGGACAGGAAGGACAGATACGCAGTATTTT | CASSQGTGRTDTQYF
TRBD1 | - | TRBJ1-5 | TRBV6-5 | TGTGCCAGCCGCTTTGACAGGGCCAAAGGACCCCAGCATTTT | CASRFDRAKGPQHF
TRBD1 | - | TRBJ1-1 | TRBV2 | TGTGCCAGTGACCGGGACAGGGGGCAGAACACTGAAGCTTTCTTT | CASDRDRGQNTEAFF
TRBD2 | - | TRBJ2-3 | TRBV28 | TGTGCCAGCAGTTTACGGGGGGGCACAGATACGCAGTATTTT | CASSLRGGTDTQYF
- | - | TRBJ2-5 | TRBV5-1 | TGCGCCAGCAGCTTAGTTGGAGACGCGGCGGAGACCCAGTACTTC | CASSLVGDAAETQYF
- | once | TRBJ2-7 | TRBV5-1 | TGCGCCAGCAGCCTAGGGACCTCTGGGCTAAACGAGCAGTACTTC | CASSLGTSGLNEQYF
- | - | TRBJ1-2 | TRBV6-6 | TGTGCCAGCAGTTACTCGAACGTCGCGCGAAACTATGGCTACACCTTC | CASSYSNVARNYGYTF
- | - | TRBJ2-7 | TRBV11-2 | TGTGCCAGCAGCCACTCCTTGGGGGGGGCAGGGGACGAGCAGTACTTC | CASSHSLGGAGDEQYF
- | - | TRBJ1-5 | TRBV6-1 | TGTGCCAGCAGTGAACAGGGTGGGGTCCAGCCCCAGCATTTT | CASSEQGGVQPQHF
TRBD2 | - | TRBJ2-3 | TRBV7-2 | TGTGCCAGCAGCTTAGAACAGCGGGGTATAGATACGCAGTATTTT | CASSLEQRGIDTQYF
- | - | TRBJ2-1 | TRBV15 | TGTGCCACCAGCAGAGATATTAGTCTCAATGAGCAGTTCTTC | CATSRDISLNEQFF
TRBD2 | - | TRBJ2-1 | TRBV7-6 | TGTGCCAGCACCGTAGGGACTAGCGGATACAATGAGCAGTTCTTC | CASTVGTSGYNEQFF
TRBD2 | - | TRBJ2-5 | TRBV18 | TGTGCCAGCTCACCGGGACTAAGGGAGACCCAGTACTTC | CASSPGLRETQYF
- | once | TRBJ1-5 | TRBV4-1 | TGCGCCAGCAGCCTTACCGTTAATCAGCCCCAGCATTTT | CASSLTVNQPQHF
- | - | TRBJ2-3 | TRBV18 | TGTGCCAGCTCACCACCCGGGGGTGGTGGCAATACGCAGTATTTT | CASSPPGGGGNTQYF
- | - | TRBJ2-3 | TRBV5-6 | TGTGCCAGCAGCTTGACAGGCACAGATACGCAGTATTTT | CASSLTGTDTQYF
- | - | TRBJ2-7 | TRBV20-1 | TGCAGTGCTAGTCTTAGCTACGAGCAGTACTTC | CSASLSYEQYF
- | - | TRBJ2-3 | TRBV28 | TGTGCCAGCAGTGCCCAAACGGCCACAGATACGCAGTATTTT | CASSAQTATDTQYF